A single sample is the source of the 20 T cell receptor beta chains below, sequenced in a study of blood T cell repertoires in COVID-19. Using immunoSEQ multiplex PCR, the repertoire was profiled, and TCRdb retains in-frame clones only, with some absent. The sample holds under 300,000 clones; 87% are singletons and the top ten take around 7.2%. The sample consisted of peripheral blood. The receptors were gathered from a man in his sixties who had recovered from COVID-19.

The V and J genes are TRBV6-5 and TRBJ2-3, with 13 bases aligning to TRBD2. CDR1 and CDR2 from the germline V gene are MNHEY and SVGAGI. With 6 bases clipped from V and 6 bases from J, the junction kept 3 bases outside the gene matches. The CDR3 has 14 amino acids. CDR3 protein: CASRTSGGRDTQYF. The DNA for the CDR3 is TGTGCCAGCAGGACTAGCGGGGGGAGGGATACGCAGTATTTT.

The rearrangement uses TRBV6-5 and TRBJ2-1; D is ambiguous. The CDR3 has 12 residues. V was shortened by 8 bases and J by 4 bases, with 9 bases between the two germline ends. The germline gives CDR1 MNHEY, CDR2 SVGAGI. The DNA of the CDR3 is TGTGCCAGCTGGCCAGGATACAATGAGCAGTTCTTC. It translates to CASWPGYNEQFF.

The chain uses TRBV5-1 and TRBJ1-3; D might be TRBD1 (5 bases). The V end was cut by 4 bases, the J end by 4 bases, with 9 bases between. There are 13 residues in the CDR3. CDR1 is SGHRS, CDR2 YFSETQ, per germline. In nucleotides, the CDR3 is TGCGCCAGCAGCCCAGGGCCCGGAAACACCATATATTTT. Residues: CASSPGPGNTIYF.

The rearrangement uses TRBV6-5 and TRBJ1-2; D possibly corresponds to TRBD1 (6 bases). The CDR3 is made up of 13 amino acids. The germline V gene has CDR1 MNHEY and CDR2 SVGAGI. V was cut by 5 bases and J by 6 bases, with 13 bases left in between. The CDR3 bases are TGTGCCAGCAGTCGAGGGGGGGCAGATGGCTACACCTTC. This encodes CASSRGGADGYTF.

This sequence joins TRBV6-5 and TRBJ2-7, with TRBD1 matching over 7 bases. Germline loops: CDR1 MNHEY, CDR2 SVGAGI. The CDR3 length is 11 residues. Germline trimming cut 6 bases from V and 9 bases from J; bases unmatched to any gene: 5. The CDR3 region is CASRLGQVQYV. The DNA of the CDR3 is TGTGCCAGCAGACTTGGACAGGTGCAGTACGTC.

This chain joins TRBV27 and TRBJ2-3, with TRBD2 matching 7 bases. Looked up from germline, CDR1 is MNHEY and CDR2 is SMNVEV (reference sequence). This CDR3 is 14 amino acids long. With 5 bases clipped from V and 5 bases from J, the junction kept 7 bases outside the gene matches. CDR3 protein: CASSDWDYLDTQYF. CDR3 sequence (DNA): TGTGCCAGCAGTGACTGGGACTATTTAGATACGCAGTATTTT.

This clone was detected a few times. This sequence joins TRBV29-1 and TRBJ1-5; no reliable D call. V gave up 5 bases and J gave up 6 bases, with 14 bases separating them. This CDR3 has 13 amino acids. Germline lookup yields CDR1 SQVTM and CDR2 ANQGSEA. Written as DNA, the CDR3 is TGCAGCGTTTCGGAATACGGGAGTCAGCCCCAGCATTTT. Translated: CSVSEYGSQPQHF. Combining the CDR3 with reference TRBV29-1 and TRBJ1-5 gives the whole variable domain SAVISQKPSRDICQRGTSLTIQCQVDSQVTMMFWYRQQPGQSLTLIATANQGSEATYESGFVIDKFPISRPNLTFSTLTVSNMSPEDSSIYLCSVSEYGSQPQHFGDGTRLSIL.

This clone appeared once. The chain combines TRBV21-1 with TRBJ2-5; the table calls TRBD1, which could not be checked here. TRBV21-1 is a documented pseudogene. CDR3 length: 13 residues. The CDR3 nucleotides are TGTGCCAGCAGCAAAAAAGAGAACGGACAGGGTTACTTC. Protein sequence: CASSKKENGQGYF.

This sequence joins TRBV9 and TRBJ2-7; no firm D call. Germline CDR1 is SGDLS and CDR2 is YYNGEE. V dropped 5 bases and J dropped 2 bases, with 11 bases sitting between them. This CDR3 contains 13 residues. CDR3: CASSPVLTYEQYV. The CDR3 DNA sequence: TGTGCCAGCAGTCCCGTCTTAACCTACGAGCAGTACGTC.

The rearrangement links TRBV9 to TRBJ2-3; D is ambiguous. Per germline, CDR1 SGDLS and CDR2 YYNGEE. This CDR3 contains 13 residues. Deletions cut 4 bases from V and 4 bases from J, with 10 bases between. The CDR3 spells CASSRFSSDTQYF. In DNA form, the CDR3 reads TGTGCCAGCAGCAGGTTTAGCTCAGATACGCAGTATTTT. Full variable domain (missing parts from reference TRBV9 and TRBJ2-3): DSGVTQTPKHLITATGQRVTLRCSPRSGDLSVYWYQQSLDQGLQFLIQYYNGEERAKGNILERFSAQQFPDLHSELNLSSLELGDSALYFCASSRFSSDTQYFGPGTRLTVL.

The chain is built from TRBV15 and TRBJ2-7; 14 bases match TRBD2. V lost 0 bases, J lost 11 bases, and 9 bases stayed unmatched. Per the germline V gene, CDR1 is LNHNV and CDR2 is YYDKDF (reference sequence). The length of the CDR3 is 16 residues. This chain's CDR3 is CATSRDETKTSGGEYF. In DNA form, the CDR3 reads TGTGCCACCAGCAGAGACGAGACTAAGACTAGCGGGGGGGAGTACTTC.

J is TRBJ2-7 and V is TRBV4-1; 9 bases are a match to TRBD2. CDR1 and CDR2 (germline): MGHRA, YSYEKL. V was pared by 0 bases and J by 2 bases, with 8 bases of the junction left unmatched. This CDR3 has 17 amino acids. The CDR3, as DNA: TGCGCCAGCAGCCAAGATCGGGAGCGGGGGGTGACCTACGAGCAGTACTTC. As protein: CASSQDRERGVTYEQYF.

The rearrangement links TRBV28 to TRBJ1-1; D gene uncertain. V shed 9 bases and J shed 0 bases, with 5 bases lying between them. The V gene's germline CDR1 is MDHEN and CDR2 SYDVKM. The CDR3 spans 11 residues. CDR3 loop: CASRMNTEAFF. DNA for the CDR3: TGTGCCAGTAGAATGAACACTGAAGCTTTCTTT.

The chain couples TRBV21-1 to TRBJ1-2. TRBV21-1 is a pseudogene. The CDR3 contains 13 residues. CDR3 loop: CASSSTRGGKFTF. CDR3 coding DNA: TGTGCCAGCAGCTCAACCCGTGGCGGGAAATTCACCTTC.

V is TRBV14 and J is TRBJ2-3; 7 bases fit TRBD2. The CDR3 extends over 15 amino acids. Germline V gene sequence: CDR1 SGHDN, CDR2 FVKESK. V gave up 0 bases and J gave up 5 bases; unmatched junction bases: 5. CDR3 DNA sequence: TGTGCCAGCAGCCAAGATCGGACTAGAGGAGATACGCAGTATTTT. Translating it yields CASSQDRTRGDTQYF.

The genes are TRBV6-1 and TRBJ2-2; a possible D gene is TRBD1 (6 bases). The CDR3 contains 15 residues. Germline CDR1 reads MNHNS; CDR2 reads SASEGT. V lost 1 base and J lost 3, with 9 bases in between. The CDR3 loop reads CASSEGPGDTGELFF. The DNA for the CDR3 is TGTGCCAGCAGTGAAGGTCCAGGGGACACCGGGGAGCTGTTTTTT.

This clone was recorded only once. The CDR3: CASSGRLAGGANVLTF. Written as DNA, the CDR3 is TGTGCCAGCAGTGGCCGACTAGCGGGTGGGGCCAACGTCCTGACTTTC. This chain links TRBV2 with TRBJ2-6; 10 bases agree with TRBD2. The trim removed 4 bases at V and 3 bases at J, leaving 3 bases unmatched. CDR1 and CDR2 from the germline V gene are SNHLY and FYNNEI. This CDR3 is 16 amino acids long. Filled out from reference TRBV2 and TRBJ2-6, the complete variable domain reads EPEVTQTPSHQVTQMGQEVILRCVPISNHLYFYWYRQILGQKVEFLVSFYNNEISEKSEIFDDQFSVERPDGSNFTLKIRSTKLEDSAMYFCASSGRLAGGANVLTFGAGSRLTVL.

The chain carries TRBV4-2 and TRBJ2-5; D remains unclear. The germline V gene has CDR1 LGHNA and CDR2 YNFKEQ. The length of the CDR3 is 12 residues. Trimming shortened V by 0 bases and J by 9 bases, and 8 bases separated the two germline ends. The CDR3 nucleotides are TGTGCCAGCAGCCAAGAGGGCTCGGCCCAGTACTTC. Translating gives CASSQEGSAQYF.

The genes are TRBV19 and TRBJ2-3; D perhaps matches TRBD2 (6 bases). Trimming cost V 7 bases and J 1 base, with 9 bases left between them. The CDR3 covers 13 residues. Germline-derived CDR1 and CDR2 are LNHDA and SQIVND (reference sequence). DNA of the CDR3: TGTGCCAGTAATGCGGGACGCACAGATACGCAGTATTTT. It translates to CASNAGRTDTQYF.

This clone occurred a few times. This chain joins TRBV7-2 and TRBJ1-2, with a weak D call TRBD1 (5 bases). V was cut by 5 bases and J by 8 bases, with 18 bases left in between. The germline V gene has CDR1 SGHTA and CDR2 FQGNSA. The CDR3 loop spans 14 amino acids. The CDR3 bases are TGTGCCAGCAGCCCAATCCCCGGGACTGTCGGCTACACCTTC. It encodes CASSPIPGTVGYTF. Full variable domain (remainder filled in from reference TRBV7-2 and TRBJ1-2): GAGVSQSPSNKVTEKGKDVELRCDPISGHTALYWYRQSLGQGLEFLIYFQGNSAPDKSGLPSDRFSAERTGGSVSTLTIQRTQQEDSAVYLCASSPIPGTVGYTFGSGTRLTVV.